This T cell receptor beta chain was sequenced in a study of T cells in Graves' hyperthyroidism and ophthalmopathy. Study details: Once the initial diagnosis was made, peripheral blood was obtained before any treatment.

Graves' hyperthyroidism is called stable when ophthalmopathy does not progress within 18 months. Clinical symptoms, serum thyroxine, TRAb, thyroid ultrasound and orbital computed tomography informed diagnoses. TCR beta CDR3 regions were amplified from RNA. The HTBI primer set was used in a first-round RT-PCR of the TCR CDR3. Each CDR3 protein is one row after TCRdb ran MiXCR on the multiplex PCR reads. The sample lists around 400,000 distinct CDR3 sequences, around 13% seen once, with less than 10% in the top ten. This clonotype was detected a few times. Germline CDR1 and CDR2: SGHRS and YFSETQ. The CDR3 consists of 15 residues. The V gene lost 4 bases and the J gene lost 2 bases, with 16 bases spanning the gap.

The J gene is TRBJ2-7, the V gene TRBV5-1, with D possibly being TRBD1 (7 bases). The sample taken for sequencing was blood. The clonotype originates from a woman aged 18-30 years with Graves' hyperthyroidism. The DNA for the CDR3 is TGCGCCAGCAGCGACGGAGGGACAGCTGCCTACGAGCAGTACTTC. This encodes CASSDGGTAAYEQYF.